This entry features one T cell receptor beta chain sequence. These data belong to a study of lymphopenia after photon versus proton radiotherapy. Measured with immunoSEQ multiplex PCR; TCRdb has only the in-frame clones, and not every one. The sample lists about 62,000 clones; 75% to 90% were seen once. V lost 2 bases, J lost 7 bases, and 14 bases lay in between. The CDR3 has 14 residues. Per germline, CDR1 KGHSH and CDR2 LQKENI. This specimen consisted of peripheral blood, obtained from a patient treated with proton-based radiotherapy. The gene calls are TRBV18 and TRBJ1-1, with TRBD1 as a possible D gene (6 bases). The sequence was collected from a man at least 80 years old with esophageal cancer. Here the CDR3 DNA reads TGTGCCAGCTCACCAGGGGGCCTCGATATTGAAGCTTTCTTT. Its protein product is CASSPGGLDIEAFF.